What follows describes a single TCR beta chain. Its antigen is not yet known. No base quality information exists; no much larger clone differs at one position. Collaborating institutions collected whole blood in K2EDTA tubes following their own protocols. Collaborator samples were shipped for TCRbeta analysis as frozen whole blood, isolated PBMCs, or DNA extracted from either sample type. TCRbeta CDR3 regions were amplified from genomic DNA using the immunoSEQ Assay, a bias-controlled multiplex PCR. The published analysis was carried out like this. Nucleated cell counts per sample were estimated from amplification of reference gene primers within the assay. To quantify the absolute abundance of each unique TCRbeta CDR3 rearrangement, sequence reads were collapsed and filtered. Productive Simpson clonality was computed per sample as the square root of Simpson's diversity index over productive rearrangements. This is the immuneACCESS table as TCRdb keeps it, with only in-frame sequences that have V and J called. A part of the clones is gone; compared with another copy, unresolved V genes explain less than half, and the rest is unexplained. V, J and clone size are taken as reported in that table, and D and trimming were inferred from the DNA itself. The sample table shows 70,000 or so clones, and over 65% are seen once. The top ten clones comprise approximately 34% of the sample.

This sample was taken from a study of blood T cell repertoires in COVID-19 (dated by TCRdb to 2019 to 2021). Background for the entire study: Samples from collaborators originated in the United States, Italy and Spain and spanned both the acute and convalescent phases of COVID-19. The material from the prospective study consisted of cDNA or gDNA derived from T cells, B-cell-depleted T cells, or PBMCs. Subjects who had been exposed to COVID-19, were actively infected with it, or had recovered from it provided the deeply sampled blood TCRbeta repertoires that made up the dataset. The repertoires were released in a freely available public database intended as a resource for research on the immune response to SARS-CoV-2. Samples came from the ongoing ImmuneRACE study (first 160 participants) plus 1,254 subjects from 6 global collaborators. The sample metadata nearly always contained a de-identified subject ID, COVID-19 status, age in years and sex. Where available, HLA class I and class II types were obtained from metadata supplied by the sample provider rather than from assay-based typing.

As encoded in the germline V gene (reference sequence), CDR1 is LNHDA while CDR2 is SQIVND. The CDR3 contains 13 residues, cysteine and phenylalanine counted. Here the CDR3 DNA is all that survives: 39 bases in frame from base 1. Trimming takes 7 bases from V and 4 bases from J, and the germline ends sit 13 bases apart. The full study reports these points: The amount of clinical and demographic metadata varied by source and participant and was provided uncurated.

Sequenced input: peripheral blood. Recombination linked TRBV19 to TRBJ1-1; the D gene identity is not certain. This clonotype was obtained from a woman in her 70s with acute or convalescent COVID-19. The DNA sequence is TGTGCCAGTACGGAAGCCAGAGGCACTGAAGCTTTCTTT. Its protein is CASTEARGTEAFF.